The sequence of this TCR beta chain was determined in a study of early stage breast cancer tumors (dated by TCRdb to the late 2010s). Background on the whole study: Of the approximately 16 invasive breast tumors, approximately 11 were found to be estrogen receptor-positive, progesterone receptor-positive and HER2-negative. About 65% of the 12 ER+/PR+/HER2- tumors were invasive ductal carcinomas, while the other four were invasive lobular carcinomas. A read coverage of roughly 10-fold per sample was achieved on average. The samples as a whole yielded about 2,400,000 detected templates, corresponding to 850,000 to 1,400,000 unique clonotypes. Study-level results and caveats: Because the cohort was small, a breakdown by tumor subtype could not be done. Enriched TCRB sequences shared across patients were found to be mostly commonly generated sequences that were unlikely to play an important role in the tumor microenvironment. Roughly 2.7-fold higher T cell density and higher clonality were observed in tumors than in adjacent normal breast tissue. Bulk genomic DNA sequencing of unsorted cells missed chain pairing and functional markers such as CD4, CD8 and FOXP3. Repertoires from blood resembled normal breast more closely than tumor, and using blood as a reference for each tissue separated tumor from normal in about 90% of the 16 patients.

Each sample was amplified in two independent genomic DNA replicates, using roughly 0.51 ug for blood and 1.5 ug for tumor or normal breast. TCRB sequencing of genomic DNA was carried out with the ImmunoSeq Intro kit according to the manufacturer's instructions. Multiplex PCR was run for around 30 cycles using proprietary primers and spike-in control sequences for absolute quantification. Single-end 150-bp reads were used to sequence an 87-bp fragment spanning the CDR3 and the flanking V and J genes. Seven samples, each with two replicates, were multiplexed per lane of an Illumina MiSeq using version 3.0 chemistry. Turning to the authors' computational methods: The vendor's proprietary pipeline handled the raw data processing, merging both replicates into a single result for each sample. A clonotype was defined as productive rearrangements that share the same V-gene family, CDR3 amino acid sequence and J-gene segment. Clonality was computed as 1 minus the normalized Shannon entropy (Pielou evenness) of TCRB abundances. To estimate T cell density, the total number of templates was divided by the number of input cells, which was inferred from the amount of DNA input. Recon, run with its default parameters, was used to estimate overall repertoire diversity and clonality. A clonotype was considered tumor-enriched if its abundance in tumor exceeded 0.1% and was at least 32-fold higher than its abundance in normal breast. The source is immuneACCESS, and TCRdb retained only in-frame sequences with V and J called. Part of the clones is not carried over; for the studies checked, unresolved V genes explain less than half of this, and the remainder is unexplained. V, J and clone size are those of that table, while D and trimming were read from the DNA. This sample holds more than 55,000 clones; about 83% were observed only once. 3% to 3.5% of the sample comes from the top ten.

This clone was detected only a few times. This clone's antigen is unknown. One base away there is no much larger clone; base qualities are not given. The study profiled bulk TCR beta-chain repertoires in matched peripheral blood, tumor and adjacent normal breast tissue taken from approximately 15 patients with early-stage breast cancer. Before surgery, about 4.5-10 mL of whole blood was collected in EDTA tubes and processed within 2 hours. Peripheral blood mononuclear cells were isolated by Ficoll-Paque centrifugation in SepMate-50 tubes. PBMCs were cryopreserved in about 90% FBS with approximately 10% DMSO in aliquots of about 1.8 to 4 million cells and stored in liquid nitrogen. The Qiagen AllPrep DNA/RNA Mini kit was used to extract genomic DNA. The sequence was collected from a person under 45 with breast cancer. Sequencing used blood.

The DNA sequence is given as TGTGCCAGCAGCTTAAGTAGCGGGGACACCGGGGAGCTGTTTTTT. Translated, it reads CASSLSSGDTGELFF. The chain employs TRBV7-6 and TRBJ2-2, with TRBD2 matching 8 junction bases. V lost 2 bases and J lost 3 bases, and the count of bases not matched to a germline gene is 2. The CDR3 numbers 15 residues from cysteine through phenylalanine. This entry keeps only the CDR3 DNA: 45 bases, framed from base 1. CDR1 and CDR2 are read off the germline V gene as SGHVS and FNYEAQ.